This TCR beta chain was captured in a study of blood T cell repertoires in COVID-19. Study-level background: Sites in the United States, Italy and Spain provided acute and convalescent COVID-19 samples. T cells, B-cell-depleted T cells, or PBMCs supplied cDNA or gDNA.

Germline V lookup: CDR1 SGHRS, CDR2 YFSETQ. This CDR3 region has 16 residues. V lost 3 bases, J lost 8 bases, and 14 bases stayed unmatched. Authors' analysis steps: Estimates of nucleated cell counts were drawn from the amplification of reference gene primers. Clones were read by immunoSEQ multiplex PCR, and TCRdb kept only the in-frame ones, dropping some. The DNA gave D and trimming, while V, J and clone size come from that table. This sample has fewer than 130,000 clones, with more than 65% found just once. The sample taken for sequencing was peripheral blood. The clonotype originates from an elderly woman with acute or convalescent COVID-19. The chain is built from TRBV5-1 and TRBJ1-2, with 9 bases aligning to TRBD1. CDR3 region: CASSSANPGTGIGYTF. The CDR3 DNA is TGCGCCAGCAGCTCCGCAAATCCCGGGACAGGGATCGGCTACACCTTC.